The clone carrying this TCR beta chain was seen a few times. Its antigen is undetermined. This CDR3 contains 13 residues. Germline V lookup: CDR1 ENHRY, CDR2 SYGVKD. Trimming left V 4 bases short and J 2 bases short, with 8 bases between. The data are from a study of T cell repertoires in cytomegalovirus infection. Points from the study as a whole: Adding up the frequency of public TCR beta families identified people who carried CMV plus the relevant HLA.

TCRdb passed the reads through MiXCR, listing each CDR3 protein once. This sample has some 920,000 distinct CDR3 sequences, with roughly 30% found just once. The sequences come from cultured CD8+ T cells from PBMCs, collected from culture after CMV antigen stimulation. The origin of this receptor is a human donor in good health (CMV status not recorded). Some clones in this sample may be carry-over from other donors' samples. J is TRBJ2-5 and V is TRBV10-3; D not resolved. CDR3 sequence: CAISGHRQETQYF. DNA for the CDR3: TGTGCCATCAGTGGACATAGACAAGAGACCCAGTACTTC.